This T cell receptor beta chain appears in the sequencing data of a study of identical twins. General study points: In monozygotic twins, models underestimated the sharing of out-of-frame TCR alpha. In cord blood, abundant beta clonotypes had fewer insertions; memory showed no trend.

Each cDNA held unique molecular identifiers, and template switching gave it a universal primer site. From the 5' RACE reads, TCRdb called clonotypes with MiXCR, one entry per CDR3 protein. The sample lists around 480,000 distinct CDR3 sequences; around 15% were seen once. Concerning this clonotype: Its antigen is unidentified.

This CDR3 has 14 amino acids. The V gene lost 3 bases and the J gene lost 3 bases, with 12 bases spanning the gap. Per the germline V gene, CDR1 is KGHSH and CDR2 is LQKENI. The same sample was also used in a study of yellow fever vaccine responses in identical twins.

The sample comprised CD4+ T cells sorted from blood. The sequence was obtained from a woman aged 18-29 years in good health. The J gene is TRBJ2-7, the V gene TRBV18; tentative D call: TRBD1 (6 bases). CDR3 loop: CASSPDRKVYEQYF. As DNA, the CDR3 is TGTGCCAGCTCACCGGACAGAAAAGTCTACGAGCAGTACTTC. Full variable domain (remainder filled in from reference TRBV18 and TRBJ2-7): NAGVMQNPRHLVRRRGQEARLRCSPMKGHSHVYWYRQLPEEGLKFMVYLQKENIIDESGMPKERFSAEFPKEGPSILRIQQVVRGDSAAYFCASSPDRKVYEQYFGPGTRLTVT.